This is a list of T cell receptor beta chains from one sample in a study of T cell responses to AZD1222 COVID-19 vaccine. Profiling relied on immunoSEQ multiplex PCR, and the TCRdb table lists in-frame clones only, not all of them. The table lists 53,000 or so clones, around 85% of them singletons, with 6% to 8% in the top ten. The specimen was peripheral blood, collected 28 days after the second AZD1222 dose. The receptors here all came from an adult who received the AZD1222 COVID-19 vaccine. Each CDR3 is given with its conserved first and last residue. A D gene is named only where the DNA matches it firmly. Part of the rows lack a size; the others show once, few, many or a class for expanded clones.

d_call j_call v_call cdr3_length clone_size cdr3_nt cdr3_aa
TRBD1 TRBJ1-2 TRBV2 14 . TGTGCCACGGAGAGGGACAGATTAAACTATGGCTACACCTTC CATERDRLNYGYTF
. TRBJ2-2 TRBV19 15 . TGTGCCAGTAGTGTCCCTTGGGACGGCACCGGGGAGCTGTTTTTT CASSVPWDGTGELFF
. TRBJ2-2 TRBV11-3 16 . TGTGCCAGCAGCTTAGGGGGCGGCGCGAACACCGGGGAGCTGTTTTTT CASSLGGGANTGELFF
. TRBJ2-7 TRBV28 11 . TGTGCCAGCAGAGCTTTCTACGAGCAGTACTTC CASRAFYEQYF
. TRBJ1-3 TRBV6-5 15 . TGTGCCAGCAGTACCCCGCAGCCCTCTGGAAACACCATATATTTT CASSTPQPSGNTIYF
TRBD2 TRBJ2-7 TRBV18 16 . TGTGCCAGCTCTCCCACATCTAGCGGGTTGTCCTACGAGCAGTACTTC CASSPTSSGLSYEQYF
. TRBJ2-3 TRBV11-3 11 . TGTGCCAGCAGCTTCGGGTATACGCAGTATTTT CASSFGYTQYF
TRBD2 TRBJ2-7 TRBV27 14 . TGTGCCAGCAGTTTACGGGAGGGCACCTACGAGCAGTACTTC CASSLREGTYEQYF
. TRBJ2-5 TRBV5-1 14 . TGCGCCAGCAGCTTGGTAGAGGGACAAGAGACCCAGTACTTC CASSLVEGQETQYF
. TRBJ1-1 TRBV11-3 14 . TGTGCCAGCAGCTTAGGATGGGGGTTAGGTGAAGCTTTCTTT CASSLGWGLGEAFF
. TRBJ2-3 TRBV27 15 . TGTGCCAGCAGTCCCCTAGGCGTGTCTCGGGATACGCAGTATTTT CASSPLGVSRDTQYF
. TRBJ2-4 TRBV7-2 13 . TGTGCCAGCAGCCCATTTCAGGAGTACATTCAGTACTTC CASSPFQEYIQYF
. TRBJ1-1 TRBV7-8 15 . TGTGCCAGCAGCTTATCTGGGCTAACGAACACTGAAGCTTTCTTT CASSLSGLTNTEAFF
. TRBJ2-2 TRBV4-3 17 . TGCGCCAGCAGCCAAGAAGGACTTTCCGGGAGTAGCGGGGAGCTGTTTTTT CASSQEGLSGSSGELFF
. TRBJ2-1 TRBV11-1 13 . TGTGCCAGCAGCTCGACGGGCAACAATGAGCAGTTCTTC CASSSTGNNEQFF
. TRBJ2-7 TRBV20-1 14 . TGCAGTGCTAGTGGCCAGCAGGGTACCTACGAGCAGTACTTC CSASGQQGTYEQYF
. TRBJ1-6 TRBV5-4 13 . TGTGCCAGCAGTCTTGGGAGTACCTCACCCCTCCACTTT CASSLGSTSPLHF
. TRBJ2-1 TRBV18 14 . TGTGCCAGCTCACCCTTTTGGGCATGGGATGAGCAGTTCTTC CASSPFWAWDEQFF
TRBD1 TRBJ2-3 TRBV3-1/TRBV3-2 16 few TGTGCCAGCAGCCACCTCCTAGGGACAGGCACAGATACGCAGTATTTT CASSHLLGTGTDTQYF
. TRBJ2-7 TRBV19 14 . TGTGCCAGTAGTATCGGCAGGAGCTCCTACGAGCAGTACTTC CASSIGRSSYEQYF
TRBD2 TRBJ2-3 TRBV2 15 . TGTGCCAGCAGTAACATCGGGGGGGACACAGATACGCAGTATTTT CASSNIGGDTDTQYF
. TRBJ2-7 TRBV12-3/TRBV12-4 12 . TGTGCCAGCAGAAAGAGGGCGTACGAGCAGTACTTC CASRKRAYEQYF
. TRBJ1-5 TRBV6-2/TRBV6-3 14 few TGTGCCAGCAGTTACATAGACAGCAATCAGCCCCAGCATTTT CASSYIDSNQPQHF
. TRBJ1-2 TRBV4-1 13 few TGCGCCAGCAGCCAAGAAGGCACCTATGGCTACACCTTC CASSQEGTYGYTF
. TRBJ1-2 TRBV18 16 . TGTGCCAGCTCACCCCGGACGGGGACTCCCCAAGGCGGCTACACCTTC CASSPRTGTPQGGYTF
TRBD1 TRBJ1-2 TRBV10-3 13 . TGTGCCATCAGTGTCAAGAACAGGGGTGGCTACACCTTC CAISVKNRGGYTF
TRBD2 TRBJ2-4 TRBV11-2 13 . TGTGCCAGCAAAATAGCGGGCGAGAACATTCAGTACTTC CASKIAGENIQYF
. TRBJ2-2 TRBV4-2 16 . TGTGCCAGCAGCCTTGCCGGGACACCCAACACCGGGGAGCTGTTTTTT CASSLAGTPNTGELFF
. TRBJ1-1 TRBV5-4 15 . TGTGCCAGCAGCTCTCAGGGTTATATGAACACTGAAGCTTTCTTT CASSSQGYMNTEAFF
TRBD2 TRBJ2-2 TRBV7-8 16 . TGTGCCAGCAGCCTACGGACTAGCGGGAGGACCGGGGAGCTGTTTTTT CASSLRTSGRTGELFF
. TRBJ2-5 TRBV19 14 . TGTGCCACCGGACCAGGGAGGTCGCAAGAGACCCAGTACTTC CATGPGRSQETQYF
. TRBJ2-3 TRBV3-1/TRBV3-2 14 . TGTGCCAGCAGCCAAGATACGGCCACAGATACGCAGTATTTT CASSQDTATDTQYF
. TRBJ2-5 TRBV7-3 13 . TGTGCCAGCAGCTTAAACAGGCAAGAGACCCAGTACTTC CASSLNRQETQYF
TRBD2 TRBJ2-1 TRBV29-1 12 . TGCAGCGGACTAGCGGGAGGATATGAGCAGTTCTTC CSGLAGGYEQFF
TRBD1 TRBJ2-7 TRBV5-1 14 once TGCGCCAGCAGCTTGGTAACAGGGGCTTACGAGCAGTACTTC CASSLVTGAYEQYF
. TRBJ1-4 TRBV10-3 15 . TGTGCCATCAGTGAGTCTGGGGCAACTAATGAAAAACTGTTTTTT CAISESGATNEKLFF
TRBD2 TRBJ2-1 TRBV7-2 15 . TGTGCCAGCAGCAAAGGGGCTAGCGGGTGGAATGAGCAGTTCTTC CASSKGASGWNEQFF
. TRBJ1-6 TRBV19 14 . TGTGCCAGTAGTATGTTACAGGGTGGTTCACCCCTCCACTTT CASSMLQGGSPLHF
. TRBJ1-1 TRBV7-2 14 . TGTGCCAGCAGCTTATACCCAGGGAGCACTGAAGCTTTCTTT CASSLYPGSTEAFF
. TRBJ2-7 TRBV11-1 14 . TGTGCCAGCAGCCCGACAGGAATCTCCTACGAGCAGTACTTC CASSPTGISYEQYF
TRBD2 TRBJ2-1 TRBV7-6 17 once TGTGCCAGCAGCTTAGAGGCTAGCGGGGCTCCCTACAATGAGCAGTTCTTC CASSLEASGAPYNEQFF
. TRBJ1-1 TRBV4-3 14 once TGCGCCAGCAGCAGTACAGGGCTCAACACTGAAGCTTTCTTT CASSSTGLNTEAFF
TRBD2 TRBJ2-7 TRBV6-5 16 . TGTGCCAGCAGTTACTCTCAGCGGGAGCCCCTCTACGAGCAGTACTTC CASSYSQREPLYEQYF
. TRBJ1-1 TRBV6-2/TRBV6-3 16 . TGTGCCAGCAGTCCATCTCCTACATCCCCGAACACTGAAGCTTTCTTT CASSPSPTSPNTEAFF
. TRBJ2-7 TRBV28 14 . TGTGCCAGCAAGGGGTCCTCGGGCACCTACGAGCAGTACTTC CASKGSSGTYEQYF
. TRBJ2-1 TRBV19 12 . TGTGCCAGTGGGACACGGCGCGAAGAGCAGTTCTTC CASGTRREEQFF
TRBD2 TRBJ2-7 TRBV9 14 . TGTGCCAGCAGCGTTAGCGGGACCAACTACGAGCAGTACTTC CASSVSGTNYEQYF